This T cell receptor beta chain was observed in a study of CXCR3-negative and CXCR3-positive naive CD8 T cells (dated by TCRdb to 2018 to 2020). With regard to the full study: In total, about 150 million TRB reads were obtained, or roughly 1.5 +/- 0.3 million reads per library. Diversity and physicochemical repertoire analyses covered about a dozen donors pooled from two independent experiments. The TRBV-TRBJ cluster analysis covered naive subsets from five or six donors and memory cells from 3 donors.

Each CD8+ T cell subset was flow-sorted in triplicate, and around 320,000 cells per subset were placed directly into RLT lysis buffer. To keep memory contaminants out, a stringent definition of naive CD8+ T cells was applied: CD45RO-CCR7+CD27+CD95-. Peripheral blood mononuclear cells were isolated from buffy coats by standard density gradient centrifugation. Naive CXCR3-negative and CXCR3-positive CD8+ T cells were flow-sorted using a FACSAria III. An RNeasy Mini Kit was used to extract total RNA from the sorted cells. The run used a NextSeq 550. The Human TCR Profiling Kit (MiLaboratory) was used to make UMI-labeled 5' RACE TRB cDNA libraries. cDNA synthesis used the entire amount of extracted RNA, and PCR amplification then used the entire amount of cDNA produced. The libraries were made side by side, with each library going through the same number of PCR cycles. As for the authors' bioinformatics: MIGEC and MiXCR extracted about 53,000 +/- 10,000 unique UMI-labeled TRB cDNA molecules per library, requiring at least two reads per UMI. Each library averaged about 40,000 +/- 10,000 functional in-frame TRB CDR3 nucleotide clonotypes without stop codons. Diversity metrics, including normalized Shannon-Wiener and Chao1, were computed in VDJtools after downsampling to 5000 UMI-labeled TRB molecules per sample. For the central five CDR3 residues, VDJtools calculated physicochemical properties weighted by clonotype size, namely interaction energy, strength, volume and Kidera factor 4. Once TCRdb had reprocessed the reads, it stored one entry per CDR3 protein sequence and supplied no DNA. None of the V and J calls come from the authors' own analysis; TCRdb made them. In this sample's table one finds around 65,000 distinct CDR3 sequences. About 0.71% of the sample lies in the top ten.

In regard to this clonotype: Its antigen is unknown.

Study-wide conclusions, independent of this receptor: Repertoire diversity was comparably high in both naive subsets but much lower in memory CD8+ T cells. Similar TRBV-TRBJ usage was shown by naive CXCR3-negative and CXCR3-positive cells from the same donor, whereas distinct patterns were shown by memory cells. Freshly isolated PBMCs were used for most assays because CXCR3 expression went down partially after cryopreservation. Because surface CD5, which is linked to self-reactivity in mice, was comparable between the naive subsets, TCR interaction strength was also inferred from the physicochemical properties of TRB CDR3s. Compared with CXCR3-negative naive cells, CXCR3-positive naive cells had TRB CDR3s with higher hydrophobicity (lower Kidera factor 4), lower energy, and higher strength and volume indices.

The TCR was taken from a human donor in good health. Some clones in this sample may be carry-over from other donors' samples. Material: naive CXCR3+ CD8+ T cells from blood. This specimen's cell subset or site label, interpreted: CD45RO-CCR7+CD27+CD95- naive CD8+ T cells expressing CXCR3 (TNR3+).

The CDR3 in this case is CASSLGQTTETQYF. This chain is built from TRBV27 and TRBJ2-5; the D call from TCRdb, TRBD1, cannot be confirmed without DNA. CDR1 and CDR2, per the germline V gene (reference sequence), are MNHEY and SMNVEV. From the cysteine up to the phenylalanine, the CDR3 has a length of 14 residues. The DNA is unrecorded.